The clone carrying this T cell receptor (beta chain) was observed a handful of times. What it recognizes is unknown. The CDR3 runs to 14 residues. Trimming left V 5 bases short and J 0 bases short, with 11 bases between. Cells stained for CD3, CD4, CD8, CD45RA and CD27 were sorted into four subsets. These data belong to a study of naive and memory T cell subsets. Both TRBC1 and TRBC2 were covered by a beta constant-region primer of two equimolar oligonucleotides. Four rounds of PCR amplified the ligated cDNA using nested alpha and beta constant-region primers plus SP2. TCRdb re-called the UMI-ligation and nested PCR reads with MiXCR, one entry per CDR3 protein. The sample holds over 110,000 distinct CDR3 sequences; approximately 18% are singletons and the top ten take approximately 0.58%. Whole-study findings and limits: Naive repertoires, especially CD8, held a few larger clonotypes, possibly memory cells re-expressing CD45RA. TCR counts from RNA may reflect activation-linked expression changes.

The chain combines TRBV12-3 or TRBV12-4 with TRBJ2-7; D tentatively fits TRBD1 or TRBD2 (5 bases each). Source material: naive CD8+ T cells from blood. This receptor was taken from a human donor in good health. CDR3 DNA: TGTGCCAGCAGTCCACGTGGGGGCTCCTACGAGCAGTACTTC. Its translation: CASSPRGGSYEQYF.